One and the same sample provided the 13 T cell receptor beta chains below, sequenced in a study of T cell responses to AZD1222 COVID-19 vaccine. Some clones are missing from TCRdb's copy, which holds only in-frame ones; the method was immunoSEQ multiplex PCR. Here the sample spans 80,000 or so clones, approximately 80% being singletons. The sequenced sample was peripheral blood, obtained 28 days after the second dose of the MenACWY control vaccine. These receptor sequences come from an adult who received the MenACWY meningococcal vaccine as a control.

CDR3 loop: CASSGKTSGYNEQFF. The CDR3 coding sequence is TGTGCCAGCAGCGGAAAGACTAGCGGTTACAATGAGCAGTTCTTC. The chain uses TRBV9 and TRBJ2-1; 9 nucleotides match TRBD2. This CDR3 contains 15 residues. The V segment lost 3 bases and the J segment 4 bases; nucleotides outside the gene matches: 5. Germline CDR1 SGDLS, CDR2 YYNGEE.

This rearrangement joins TRBV6-1 to TRBJ1-6; D might be TRBD1 (5 bases). The CDR3 length is 15 residues. The germline V and J ends were trimmed by 3 bases and 6 bases, with 12 bases remaining between them. The V gene's germline CDR1 is MNHNS and CDR2 SASEGT. The CDR3 bases are TGTGCCAGCAGTGAGGAGGGGTTAGGTAATTCACCCCTCCACTTT. This sequence encodes CASSEEGLGNSPLHF.

This sequence joins TRBV2 and TRBJ1-2; the match to TRBD1 covers 7 bases. The germline V gene has CDR1 SNHLY and CDR2 FYNNEI. V gave up 4 bases and J gave up 8 bases; unmatched junction bases: 7. This CDR3 has 13 residues. The CDR3 loop is CASSVLTGVGYTF. The DNA of the CDR3 is TGTGCCAGCAGTGTTTTAACAGGGGTCGGCTACACCTTC. The full variable domain, completed using reference TRBV2 and TRBJ1-2, is EPEVTQTPSHQVTQMGQEVILRCVPISNHLYFYWYRQILGQKVEFLVSFYNNEISEKSEIFDDQFSVERPDGSNFTLKIRSTKLEDSAMYFCASSVLTGVGYTFGSGTRLTVV.

The rearrangement joins TRBV19 to TRBJ2-2, with TRBD2 matching 11 bases. V was clipped by 9 bases and J by 5 bases; unmatched bases: 5. Germline CDR1 and CDR2: LNHDA and SQIVND (reference sequence). The CDR3 is 14 amino acids. The CDR3 bases are TGTGCCAGCTCCGGGACTAGCGGAACCGGGGAGCTGTTTTTT. It is translated as CASSGTSGTGELFF.

The CDR3 bases are TGTGCCAGCAGTTATACCGGGGCCCGAGAGACCCAGTACTTC. The encoded protein is CASSYTGARETQYF. This chain joins TRBV5-8 and TRBJ2-5; TRBD1 or TRBD2 may be the D gene (5 bases each). V lost 5 bases and J 4 bases, leaving 15 bases between the germline ends. Germline CDR1 and CDR2: SGHTS and YDEGEE. CDR3 length: 14 residues.

The count of this clone is one. The chain carries TRBV19 and TRBJ2-3, with a possible D match to TRBD1 (5 bases). The CDR3 spans 12 residues. Between the trimmed V and J ends, which lost 7 bases and 0 bases, there was a span of 5 bases. Germline CDR1 and CDR2: LNHDA and SQIVND (reference sequence). The CDR3 reads CASTGSTDTQYF. The CDR3 nucleotides read TGTGCCAGTACAGGGAGCACAGATACGCAGTATTTT.

This clone has just a few counts. The V call is TRBV11-2, the J call TRBJ2-3; TRBD2 matches at 10 bases. This CDR3 is built from 14 residues. The V gene's germline CDR1 is SGHAT and CDR2 FQNNGV. V gave up 6 bases and J gave up 1 base; unmatched junction bases: 1. The DNA for the CDR3 is TGTGCCAGCAGGCTAGCGGGGGGCACAGATACGCAGTATTTT. Residues: CASRLAGGTDTQYF.

The V and J genes are TRBV6-2 or TRBV6-3 and TRBJ2-6; 7 positions agree with TRBD2. The V gene end was trimmed by 5 bases and the J gene end by 9 bases; junction bases not matched to a gene: 10. Germline CDR1 reads MNHEY; CDR2 reads SVGEGT. The CDR3 loop spans 15 amino acids. The CDR3 spells CASSTAGVSGNVLTF. The CDR3 DNA reads as TGTGCCAGCAGTACGGCGGGGGTAAGCGGCAACGTCCTGACTTTC.

The V and J genes are TRBV19 and TRBJ1-4, with TRBD1 as a possible D gene (6 bases). The CDR3 extends over 15 amino acids. CDR1 and CDR2 from the germline V gene are LNHDA and SQIVND (reference sequence). V shed 5 bases and J shed 8 bases, with 18 bases lying between them. The CDR3 nucleotides are TGTGCCAGTAGTCCCTCCGGGGGGCTTTCGGAAAAACTGTTTTTT. Protein: CASSPSGGLSEKLFF. The variable domain in full, completed from reference TRBV19 and TRBJ1-4, reads DGGITQSPKYLFRKEGQNVTLSCEQNLNHDAMYWYRQDPGQGLRLIYYSQIVNDFQKGDIAEGYSVSREKKESFPLTVTSAQKNPTAFYLCASSPSGGLSEKLFFGSGTQLSVL.

The chain links TRBV6-5 to TRBJ1-5; D not certain. This CDR3 has 11 residues. Trimming removed 8 bases from V and 1 base from J, with 3 bases in between. CDR1 and CDR2 from the germline V gene are MNHEY and SVGAGI. The CDR3: CASGSNQPQHF. The CDR3 bases are TGTGCCAGCGGCAGCAATCAGCCCCAGCATTTT.

The rearrangement joins TRBV7-3 to TRBJ2-5; D perhaps matches TRBD1 (6 bases). Trimming left V 4 bases short and J 7 bases short, with 16 bases between. Per germline, CDR1 SGHTA and CDR2 FQGTGA. The CDR3 is 14 residues long. The CDR3 DNA reads as TGTGCCAGCAGCTCTCGGACAGAAGAAGGGACCCAGTACTTC. It translates to CASSSRTEEGTQYF. The full variable domain, completed using reference TRBV7-3 and TRBJ2-5, is GAGVSQTPSNKVTEKGKYVELRCDPISGHTALYWYRQSLGQGPEFLIYFQGTGAADDSGLPNDRFFAVRPEGSVSTLKIQRTERGDSAVYLCASSSRTEEGTQYFGPGTRLLVL.

The rearrangement links TRBV3-1 (or the pseudogene TRBV3-2) to TRBJ1-6; 8 nucleotides match TRBD1. V shed 1 base and J 10 bases; nucleotides not matched to a gene: 6. CDR1 is LGHDT and CDR2 is YNNKEL in the germline V gene (reference sequence). CDR3 length equals 15 residues. This CDR3 is CASSQGRTGNSPLHF. As DNA, the CDR3 is TGTGCCAGCAGCCAAGGCCGGACAGGGAACTCACCCCTCCACTTT.

This clone was picked up a small number of times. The rearrangement links TRBV27 to TRBJ2-7, with 9 bases lining up with TRBD1. The CDR3 contains 13 residues. Trimming removed 5 bases from V and 6 bases from J; junction bases left unmatched: 5. From germline, CDR1 is MNHEY and CDR2 SMNVEV (reference sequence). Here the CDR3 reads CASSIDRGSEQYF. CDR3 DNA: TGTGCCAGCAGTATAGACAGGGGGTCCGAGCAGTACTTC.